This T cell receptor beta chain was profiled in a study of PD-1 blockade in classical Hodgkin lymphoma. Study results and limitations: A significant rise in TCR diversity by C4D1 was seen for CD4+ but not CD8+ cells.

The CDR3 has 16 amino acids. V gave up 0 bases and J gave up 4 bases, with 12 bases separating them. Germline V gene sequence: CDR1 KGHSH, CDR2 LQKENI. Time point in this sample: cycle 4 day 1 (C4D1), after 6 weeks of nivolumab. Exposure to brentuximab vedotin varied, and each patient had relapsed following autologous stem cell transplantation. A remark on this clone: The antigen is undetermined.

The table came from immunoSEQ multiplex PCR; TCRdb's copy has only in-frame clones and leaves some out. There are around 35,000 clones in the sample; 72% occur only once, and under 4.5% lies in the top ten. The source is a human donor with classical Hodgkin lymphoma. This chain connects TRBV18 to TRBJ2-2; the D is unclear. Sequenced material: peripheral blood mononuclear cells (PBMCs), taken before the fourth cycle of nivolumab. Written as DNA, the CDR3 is TGTGCCAGCTCACCACCGAATAGGGCCAGCACCGGGGAGCTGTTTTTT. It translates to CASSPPNRASTGELFF.